The 19 T cell receptor beta chains given below trace back to one sample, sequenced in a study of Graves' ophthalmopathy and Graves' hyperthyroidism. Researchers took RNA transcripts and amplified TCR beta CDR3 regions from them. RT-PCR was first run with HTBI primers, then multiplex PCR in a second round. Each CDR3 protein gets one entry after TCRdb re-called the multiplex PCR reads with MiXCR. The data show a few hundred thousand distinct CDR3 sequences, roughly 39% seen once. The sequenced sample was peripheral blood or thyroid tissue (not recorded which). These receptors all stem from an adult man with Graves' hyperthyroidism.

In the case of this clonotype: One base away lies a much larger clone, so this may be a sequencing read error. Because the CDR3 is missing its conserved closing phenylalanine or tryptophan, this is likely a read error. The gene calls are TRBV5-5 and TRBJ1-1; TRBD1 agrees at 9 bases. The CDR3 runs 14 residues. Germline trimming cut 4 bases from V and 0 bases from J; bases unmatched to any gene: 1. From germline, CDR1 is SGHKS and CDR2 YYEKEE (reference sequence). The CDR3 is CASSGQGLNTEAFS. CDR3 nucleotide sequence: TGTGCCAGCAGCGGACAGGGGCTGAACACTGAAGCTTTCTCT.

The V and J genes are TRBV12-3 or TRBV12-4 and TRBJ2-3; D is possibly TRBD1 (6 bases). Between the trimmed V and J ends, which lost 9 bases and 1 base, there was a span of 11 bases. The CDR3 has 13 residues. The DNA for the CDR3 is TGTGCCAGTCACGCAGGGGGCACAGATACGCAGTATTTT. Protein sequence: CASHAGGTDTQYF.

V is TRBV29-1 and J is TRBJ2-7; 8 positions agree with TRBD1. Germline V gene sequence: CDR1 SQVTM, CDR2 ANQGSEA. V trimming: 2 bases; J trimming: 3 bases; junction bases outside the gene matches: 3. The CDR3 loop spans 13 amino acids. The CDR3 here is CSVETGQDYEQYF. CDR3 nucleotides: TGCAGCGTTGAAACGGGACAGGACTACGAGCAGTACTTC.

This clonotype was counted ten times or more. The chain recombines TRBV29-1 with TRBJ2-5; D gene uncertain. The CDR3 totals 12 residues. The germline V gene has CDR1 SQVTM and CDR2 ANQGSEA. V gave up 1 base and J gave up 5 bases, with 8 bases separating them. The CDR3 nucleotides read TGCAGCGTTGAAGTGGGGTGGGAGACCCAGTACTTC. Protein product: CSVEVGWETQYF.

The J gene is TRBJ2-7, the V gene TRBV7-3; D is undetermined. Germline CDR1 and CDR2: SGHTA and FQGTGA. V was clipped by 2 bases and J by 6 bases, with 8 bases between them. This CDR3 is built from 12 residues. CDR3 DNA sequence: TGTGCCAGCAGCTTAGAGGCGAGCGAGCAGTACTTC. This translates into CASSLEASEQYF.

This clonotype came up many times. The chain links TRBV6-1 to TRBJ1-1; D remains ambiguous. Looked up from germline, CDR1 is MNHNS and CDR2 is SASEGT. The CDR3 has 15 amino acids. V shed 3 bases and J shed 0 bases, with 11 bases lying between them. CDR3 DNA: TGTGCCAGCAGTGATGGCCCTAAATTGAACACTGAAGCTTTCTTT. Amino acids: CASSDGPKLNTEAFF.

In this sample, this clonotype turned up a few times. The chain combines TRBV10-3 with TRBJ2-1, with 11 bases matching TRBD1. The CDR3 runs to 15 residues. Unmatched junction bases numbered 6, after V lost 7 bases and J lost 4 bases. Germline CDR1 and CDR2: ENHRY and SYGVKD. The CDR3 DNA reads as TGTGCCATCACCTCCGGGACAGGGGGATACAATGAGCAGTTCTTC. It is translated as CAITSGTGGYNEQFF.

The rearrangement links TRBV20-1 to TRBJ2-5, with D perhaps TRBD1 (7 bases). The J call may be faulty, since TRBJ2-1 better matches the DNA end. CDR1 and CDR2 (germline): DFQATT, SNEGSKA (reference sequence). The CDR3 spans 13 residues. CDR3 in DNA: TGCAGTGCTAGCAACAGGGGAGGTAATGAGCAGTTCTTC. This codes for CSASNRGGNEQFF.

This clonotype has ten or more counts. The chain carries TRBV10-3 and TRBJ2-6; D is unresolved. This CDR3 has 13 residues. V shed 4 bases and J shed 4 bases, with 5 bases lying between them. The germline CDR1 and CDR2 sequences are ENHRY and SYGVKD. CDR3 region: CAISGTGANVLTF. CDR3 in DNA: TGTGCCATCAGTGGAACAGGGGCCAACGTCCTGACTTTC.

The V call is TRBV20-1, the J call TRBJ1-5; 11 nucleotides match TRBD1. The CDR3 runs to 16 residues. CDR1 DFQATT and CDR2 SNEGSKA come from the germline V gene (reference sequence). CDR3 nucleotides: TGCAGCGTACCGGACAGGGGGCGCGGTGGCAATCAGCCCCAGCATTTT. Its translation is CSVPDRGRGGNQPQHF.

The V gene is TRBV12-3 or TRBV12-4, the J gene TRBJ2-2; 14 positions match TRBD2. The CDR3 length is 17 residues. The V and J ends lost 5 bases and 2 bases, in that order; junction bases with no gene match: 4. The CDR3 coding sequence is TGTGCCAGCAGTCCGGGACTAGCGGGGGAAAACACCGGGGAGCTGTTTTTT. This gives the protein CASSPGLAGENTGELFF.

This clonotype occurred many times. The genes are TRBV12-3 or TRBV12-4 and TRBJ2-2; the match to TRBD1 covers 9 bases. This CDR3 region has 14 residues. The J segment lost 5 bases and the V segment lost 7 bases, leaving 5 bases of the junction unmatched. The CDR3 region has the DNA TGTGCCAGCAATGACAGGGGGAATACCGGGGAGCTGTTTTTT. This sequence encodes CASNDRGNTGELFF.

This clonotype was observed many times. The J gene is TRBJ1-6, the V gene TRBV5-8; D may be TRBD1 (6 bases). CDR1 is SGHTS, CDR2 YDEGEE, per germline. The CDR3 is 14 amino acids. V gave up 9 bases and J gave up 7 bases, with 17 bases separating them. CDR3 loop: CATQGKLQNSPLHF. The CDR3 coding sequence is TGTGCCACCCAGGGGAAACTCCAGAATTCACCCCTCCACTTT.

In the case of this clonotype: Just one base apart from a much larger clone, this may be a read error. The chain has TRBV7-9 and TRBJ2-2, with D uncertain. This CDR3 region has 16 residues. Per the germline V gene, CDR1 is SEHNR and CDR2 is FQNEAQ (reference sequence). Trimming took 1 base from V and 6 from J, leaving 15 bases between them. The CDR3 loop is CASSLGAPPQSGELFF. CDR3 bases: TGTGCCAGCAGCTTAGGGGCCCCGCCTCAGTCCGGGGAGCTGTTTTTT. Full variable domain (missing parts from reference TRBV7-9 and TRBJ2-2): DTGVSQNPRHKITKRGQNVTFRCDPISEHNRLYWYRQTLGQGPEFLTYFQNEAQLEKSRLLSDRFSAERPKGSFSTLEIQRTEQGDSAMYLCASSLGAPPQSGELFFGEGSRLTVL.

The chain is built from TRBV4-2 and TRBJ1-4; 9 bases map to TRBD1. The V gene end was trimmed by 1 base and the J gene end by 7 bases; junction bases not matched to a gene: 7. The CDR3 is 16 residues long. CDR1 LGHNA and CDR2 YNFKEQ come from the germline V gene. In DNA, the CDR3 is TGTGCCAGCAGCCAAGGAAACAGGGGGCCAGGTGAAAAACTGTTTTTT. Residues: CASSQGNRGPGEKLFF.

This sequence joins TRBV27 and TRBJ2-7; a possible D gene is TRBD1 (5 bases). Between the trimmed V and J ends, which lost 3 bases and 0 bases, there was a span of 12 bases. CDR3 length equals 15 residues. CDR1 is MNHEY, CDR2 SMNVEV, per germline (reference sequence). The CDR3 loop is CASSFSTDSSYEQYF. The DNA of the CDR3 is TGTGCCAGCAGTTTCTCCACAGACAGCTCCTACGAGCAGTACTTC.

A remark on this clonotype: A read error may be the cause here, since a much bigger clone is one base away. The chain joins TRBV29-1 to TRBJ2-2; D uncertain. This CDR3 is built from 15 residues. The V gene lost 3 bases and the J gene lost 5 bases, with 16 bases spanning the gap. The V gene's germline CDR1 is SQVTM and CDR2 ANQGSEA. The CDR3 DNA follows: TGCAGCGTTGAGGTAGAACCGACGAGGACCGGGGAGCTGTTTTTT. Translating it yields CSVEVEPTRTGELFF.

This clonotype was recorded many times. The rearrangement joins TRBV6-6 to TRBJ2-5; 10 positions agree with TRBD1. Germline CDR1 is MNHNY and CDR2 is SVGAGI (reference sequence). V was pared by 2 bases and J by 0 bases, with 18 bases of the junction left unmatched. CDR3 length: 21 amino acids. The CDR3, as DNA: TGTGCCAGCAGTTACGGCCCCCGGGGACAGGGGCGAGGGTACGACCAAGAGACCCAGTACTTC. Protein sequence: CASSYGPRGQGRGYDQETQYF.

The chain is built from TRBV15 and TRBJ2-5; the match to TRBD1 covers 9 bases. The DNA end lines up better with TRBJ2-1; the J call may be wrong. From germline, CDR1 is LNHNV and CDR2 YYDKDF (reference sequence). The CDR3 runs to 11 residues. The CDR3 DNA is TGTGCCTCACAGGGGGCGAATGAGCAGTTCTTC. It yields the protein CASQGANEQFF.